This T cell receptor (beta chain) appears in the sequencing data of a study of blood T cell repertoires in COVID-19. Across the study: Spain, Italy and the United States supplied samples that represented acute and convalescent COVID-19. Sources were T cells, B-cell-depleted T cells, or PBMCs; the material itself was cDNA or gDNA.

The CDR3 runs to 14 residues. V shed 1 base and J shed 3 bases, with 8 bases lying between them. Germline loops: CDR1 MGHRA, CDR2 YSYEKL. Authors' processing steps: Reference gene primer amplification in the assay estimated nucleated cell counts. The method was immunoSEQ multiplex PCR; TCRdb's version includes in-frame clones alone and lacks a portion of them. The V and J calls and the clone size are those of that table, but D and trimming were determined from the DNA. The sample includes hundreds of thousands of clones, around 87% seen only once; the top ten take around 4%. The chain is built from TRBV4-1 and TRBJ2-3, with D uncertain. This clonotype was obtained from a woman in her 50s with active or convalescent COVID-19. Sample: peripheral blood. In DNA form, the CDR3 reads TGCGCCAGCAGCCAAGCCTCTACTACAGATACGCAGTATTTT. Protein sequence: CASSQASTTDTQYF.